These 30 T cell receptor beta chains originate from one sample sequenced in a study of T cell responses to AZD1222 COVID-19 vaccine. This table comes from immunoSEQ multiplex PCR, and its TCRdb copy is limited to in-frame clones, with some not included. This sample has around 130,000 clones, with around 84% found just once. The sample was peripheral blood, taken on day 0 of AZD1222 vaccination. The origin of the receptors is an adult in good health.

This clone was observed a few times. The V and J genes are TRBV19 and TRBJ2-7; D may be TRBD2 (6 bases). The CDR3 runs 14 residues. Per germline, CDR1 LNHDA and CDR2 SQIVND (reference sequence). V was shortened by 4 bases and J by 0 bases, with 10 bases between the two germline ends. The CDR3 loop is CASSTSSASYEQYF. The DNA for the CDR3 is TGTGCCAGTAGTACTTCTAGCGCCTCCTACGAGCAGTACTTC.

The CDR3 region is CASSEARGAGYTF. CDR3 bases: TGTGCCAGCAGTGAAGCGCGAGGAGCTGGCTACACCTTC. The chain couples TRBV2 to TRBJ1-2; no reliable D call. Germline-derived CDR1 and CDR2 are SNHLY and FYNNEI. Trimming shortened V by 0 bases and J by 7 bases, and 9 bases separated the two germline ends. The length of the CDR3 is 13 residues.

This chain uses TRBV29-1 with TRBJ2-5; perhaps TRBD1 as D (7 bases). Germline lookup yields CDR1 SQVTM and CDR2 ANQGSEA. V lost 4 bases and J lost 7, with 10 bases in between. CDR3 length: 11 residues. The CDR3 DNA reads as TGCAGCGTTGGGCAGGGGGGGACCCAGTACTTC. Translating gives CSVGQGGTQYF.

The V call is TRBV5-8, the J call TRBJ1-5; D might be TRBD1 (5 bases). Trimming shortened V by 4 bases and J by 2 bases, and 13 bases separated the two germline ends. This CDR3 comprises 15 residues. CDR1 and CDR2 from the germline V gene are SGHTS and YDEGEE. The CDR3 nucleotides are TGTGCCAGCAGCCCCAGGGAATTGGGCAATCAGCCCCAGCATTTT. It is translated as CASSPRELGNQPQHF.

This chain links TRBV27 with TRBJ2-1, with unresolved D. In germline, CDR1 is MNHEY, CDR2 SMNVEV (reference sequence). The V end lost 6 bases, the J end lost 2 bases, and 5 bases lay between the germline ends. The CDR3 totals 12 residues. CDR3 in DNA: TGTGCCAGCAGGACCGCCTACAATGAGCAGTTCTTC. Translating gives CASRTAYNEQFF.

V usage is TRBV7-3 and J usage is TRBJ1-1, with 7 bases matching TRBD1. V shed 2 bases and J 1 base; nucleotides not matched to a gene: 1. The length of the CDR3 is 14 residues. Germline loops: CDR1 SGHTA, CDR2 FQGTGA. Here the CDR3 reads CASSLSGGNTEAFF. CDR3 nucleotides: TGTGCCAGCAGCTTATCAGGGGGGAACACTGAAGCTTTCTTT.

The chain couples TRBV6-5 to TRBJ2-7; 8 positions agree with TRBD1. The V segment lost 7 bases and the J segment 0 bases; nucleotides outside the gene matches: 5. The CDR3 is 14 residues long. The germline V gene has CDR1 MNHEY and CDR2 SVGAGI. CDR3 protein: CASTDGTGSYEQYF. The CDR3 DNA reads TGTGCCAGCACCGACGGGACAGGCTCCTACGAGCAGTACTTC.

This sequence joins TRBV5-4 and TRBJ1-1; D gene uncertain. CDR3 length equals 12 residues. Trimming cost V 1 base and J 6 bases, with 7 bases left between them. Per germline, CDR1 SGHNT and CDR2 YYREEE (reference sequence). DNA for the CDR3: TGTGCCAGCAGCTTGCACCGGGCTGAAGCTTTCTTT. Translated: CASSLHRAEAFF.

The V and J genes are TRBV27 and TRBJ1-1; no reliable D call. This CDR3 has 12 amino acids. V gave up 8 bases and J gave up 0 bases, with 7 bases separating them. Germline lookup yields CDR1 MNHEY and CDR2 SMNVEV (reference sequence). The CDR3 loop reads CASGRLNTEAFF. The CDR3 DNA reads as TGTGCCAGCGGCAGACTGAACACTGAAGCTTTCTTT.

The V call is TRBV3-1 (or the pseudogene TRBV3-2), the J call TRBJ1-2; 7 bases map to TRBD1. Germline V gene sequence: CDR1 LGHDT, CDR2 YNNKEL (reference sequence). The CDR3 sequence is 14 residues long. The ends lost 4 bases at V and 1 base at J; junction bases unmatched: 3. In nucleotides, the CDR3 is TGTGCCAGCAGCCCATACAGGGGTAACTATGGCTACACCTTC. Protein sequence: CASSPYRGNYGYTF.

The chain uses TRBV4-3 and TRBJ2-1; TRBD1 is a possible D gene (6 bases). The CDR3 extends over 16 amino acids. The ends were cut back, 6 bases at V and 8 bases at J, with 23 bases in the middle. Germline CDR1 reads LGHNA; CDR2 reads YSLEER. CDR3 bases: TGCGCCAGCAGACAACGTACAGGGAATCCCAGCGATGAGCAGTTCTTC. Translating it yields CASRQRTGNPSDEQFF.

J is TRBJ2-1 and V is TRBV7-6, with unresolved D. The germline V and J ends were trimmed by 0 bases and 3 bases, with 15 bases remaining between them. The germline V gene has CDR1 SGHVS and CDR2 FNYEAQ. The CDR3 consists of 17 residues. The CDR3 reads CASSLASPGLDYNEQFF. CDR3 DNA sequence: TGTGCCAGCAGCTTAGCTTCCCCAGGTCTAGACTACAATGAGCAGTTCTTC.

The CDR3 reads CASSVAFQGPATGELFF. The CDR3 nucleotides are TGTGCCAGCAGCGTAGCTTTTCAGGGGCCCGCCACCGGGGAGCTGTTTTTT. The chain links TRBV9 to TRBJ2-2, with D possibly TRBD1 on 6 matching bases. V lost 0 bases and J 4 bases, leaving 16 bases between the germline ends. Germline-derived CDR1 and CDR2 are SGDLS and YYNGEE. The CDR3 length is 17 residues.

V gene TRBV3-1 (or the pseudogene TRBV3-2) combines with J gene TRBJ1-2; TRBD1 might be the D (6 bases). Germline CDR1 and CDR2: LGHDT and YNNKEL (reference sequence). This CDR3 is built from 16 residues. V lost 0 bases to trimming and J lost 1 base, with 12 bases between them. For the CDR3, the DNA is TGTGCCAGCAGCCAAGATCGCGGAGGGGGTAACTATGGCTACACCTTC. Amino acid sequence: CASSQDRGGGNYGYTF.

The gene calls are TRBV5-1 and TRBJ2-3; TRBD2 matches at 10 bases. Germline V CDR1 and CDR2: SGHRS, YFSETQ. The CDR3 sequence is 15 residues long. The V and J ends lost 4 bases and 0 bases, in that order; junction bases with no gene match: 2. The CDR3 sequence is CASSALAGSTDTQYF. CDR3 bases: TGCGCCAGCAGCGCACTAGCGGGGAGCACAGATACGCAGTATTTT.

The rearrangement links TRBV12-3 or TRBV12-4 to TRBJ2-1; no reliable D call. V lost 5 bases to trimming and J lost 15 bases, with 17 bases between them. The CDR3 extends over 12 amino acids. CDR3 in DNA: TGTGCCAGCAGTCCGCTCGGAATTCAGCTGTTCTTC. The encoded protein is CASSPLGIQLFF.

This clone showed up just a few times. The rearrangement links TRBV6-5 to TRBJ2-7, with D perhaps TRBD2 (6 bases). Trimming pared 0 bases from V and 5 bases from J, leaving 14 bases between. CDR1 and CDR2 from the germline V gene are MNHEY and SVGAGI. The CDR3 runs to 15 residues. CDR3 in DNA: TGTGCCAGCAGTTACTCGACCCCTGCGGGGCACGAGCAGTACTTC. Amino acids: CASSYSTPAGHEQYF.

This chain joins TRBV19 and TRBJ2-3; D not resolved. Germline CDR1 and CDR2: LNHDA and SQIVND (reference sequence). The ends were cut back, 6 bases at V and 0 bases at J, with 16 bases in the middle. This CDR3 contains 16 residues. The CDR3 loop reads CASSHWTHFSTDTQYF. CDR3 nucleotides: TGTGCCAGTAGCCATTGGACCCACTTTAGCACAGATACGCAGTATTTT.

The gene calls are TRBV5-1 and TRBJ1-4, with 7 bases lining up with TRBD1. Germline-derived CDR1 and CDR2 are SGHRS and YFSETQ. Losses at the gene ends were 5 bases for V and 0 bases for J; bases not matched to a gene: 7. The CDR3 extends over 16 amino acids. The CDR3 sequence: CASRGTAFTTNEKLFF. The CDR3, as DNA: TGCGCCAGCAGAGGGACAGCTTTTACAACTAATGAAAAACTGTTTTTT.

The CDR3 DNA is TGTGCCAGCAGCCAAGGCCCGGCGGGAGGGACTGAAGCTTTCTTT. Amino acid sequence: CASSQGPAGGTEAFF. The chain links TRBV3-1 (or the pseudogene TRBV3-2) to TRBJ1-1; D call uncertain. In germline, CDR1 is LGHDT, CDR2 YNNKEL (reference sequence). V was pared by 1 base and J by 5 bases, with 14 bases between. This CDR3 is 15 amino acids long.

The chain joins TRBV11-2 to TRBJ2-1; TRBD2 matches at 11 bases. This CDR3 region has 15 residues. The germline V gene encodes CDR1 SGHAT and CDR2 FQNNGV. The V and J ends lost 5 bases and 4 bases, in that order; junction bases with no gene match: 4. This CDR3 is CASSLSGGEYNEQFF. CDR3 in DNA: TGTGCCAGCAGCCTTAGCGGGGGGGAGTACAATGAGCAGTTCTTC. The complete variable domain, with remaining parts taken from reference TRBV11-2 and TRBJ2-1, reads EAGVAQSPRYKIIEKRQSVAFWCNPISGHATLYWYQQILGQGPKLLIQFQNNGVVDDSQLPKDRFSAERLKGVDSTLKIQPAKLEDSAVYLCASSLSGGEYNEQFFGPGTRLTVL.

The gene calls are TRBV6-2 or TRBV6-3 and TRBJ2-3; 12 bases are a match to TRBD2. Per the germline V gene, CDR1 is MNHEY and CDR2 is SVGEGT. After removal of 5 bases from V and 0 bases from J, the junction contained 3 bases not matched to a gene. CDR3 length: 16 residues. For the CDR3, the DNA is TGTGCCAGCAGTCAACTAGCGGGGGGTAGCACAGATACGCAGTATTTT. Residues: CASSQLAGGSTDTQYF.

V and J are TRBV11-1 and TRBJ1-1; D is perhaps TRBD1 (5 bases). The V gene lost 3 bases and the J gene lost 4 bases, with 12 bases spanning the gap. Germline CDR1 reads SGHAT; CDR2 reads FQDESV (reference sequence). The CDR3 sequence is 14 residues long. The CDR3: CASSLRAGITEAFF. As DNA, the CDR3 is TGTGCCAGCAGCTTGCGTGCAGGGATCACTGAAGCTTTCTTT.

The rearrangement joins TRBV30 to TRBJ1-3; no clear D gene. CDR3 size: 15 residues. V shed 0 bases and J shed 0 bases, with 9 bases lying between them. Germline assignment: CDR1 GTSNPN and CDR2 SVGIG (reference sequence). The CDR3 DNA reads TGTGCCTGGAGTGTGGAGGGTTACTCTGGAAACACCATATATTTT. This encodes CAWSVEGYSGNTIYF. Using reference TRBV30 and TRBJ1-3 for the parts outside the CDR3, the full variable domain is SQTIHQWPATLVQPVGSPLSLECTVEGTSNPNLYWYRQAAGRGLQLLFYSVGIGQISSEVPQNLSASRPQDRQFILSSKKLLLSDSGFYLCAWSVEGYSGNTIYFGEGSWLTVV.

This clone was detected only once. The V gene is TRBV9, the J gene TRBJ2-5; D gene ambiguous. Trimming left V 4 bases short and J 1 base short, with 8 bases between. CDR3 length: 13 residues. Germline lookup yields CDR1 SGDLS and CDR2 YYNGEE. CDR3 in DNA: TGTGCCAGCAGCCCCCGCCTCCAAGAGACCCAGTACTTC. This sequence encodes CASSPRLQETQYF. Full variable domain (remainder filled in from reference TRBV9 and TRBJ2-5): DSGVTQTPKHLITATGQRVTLRCSPRSGDLSVYWYQQSLDQGLQFLIQYYNGEERAKGNILERFSAQQFPDLHSELNLSSLELGDSALYFCASSPRLQETQYFGPGTRLLVL.

The chain links TRBV11-3 to TRBJ1-1, with D uncertain. Germline CDR1 and CDR2: SGHNT and YENEEA. The CDR3 consists of 14 residues. V was pared by 1 base and J by 1 base, with 7 bases between. The CDR3 protein is CASSLGAGNTEAFF. In DNA form, the CDR3 reads TGTGCCAGCAGCTTAGGGGCAGGGAACACTGAAGCTTTCTTT.

The J gene is TRBJ1-2, the V gene TRBV30; possibly TRBD1 for D (5 bases). Looked up from germline, CDR1 is GTSNPN and CDR2 is SVGIG (reference sequence). The CDR3 sequence is 12 residues long. The CDR3 is CAGTGGGYGYTF. Written as DNA, the CDR3 is TGTGCGGGGACGGGGGGAGGGTATGGCTACACCTTC.

The genes are TRBV30 and TRBJ1-1, with 8 bases that match TRBD1. This CDR3 is built from 13 residues. With V trimmed by 7 bases and J by 1 base, 5 bases remained unmatched. Germline CDR1 is GTSNPN and CDR2 is SVGIG (reference sequence). The CDR3 DNA follows: TGTGCCTTACGGGACAGGCCGAACACTGAAGCTTTCTTT. Translated, it gives CALRDRPNTEAFF.

V gene TRBV13 combines with J gene TRBJ2-1, with 12 bases aligning to TRBD2. Trimming removed 3 bases from V and 5 bases from J; junction bases left unmatched: 2. Germline assignment: CDR1 PRHDT and CDR2 FYEKMQ (reference sequence). The CDR3 is 15 amino acids. DNA for the CDR3: TGTGCCAGCAGCTTTCTAGCGGGGGGGCACAATGAGCAGTTCTTC. This gives the protein CASSFLAGGHNEQFF.

This rearrangement joins TRBV9 to TRBJ2-1; 11 bases are shared with TRBD1. Germline CDR1 and CDR2: SGDLS and YYNGEE. Trimming took 3 bases from V and 10 from J; bases not matched to a gene: 9. The length of the CDR3 is 15 residues. CDR3 nucleotides: TGTGCCAGCAGCGAACCGGGACAGGGGGGTTCCGAGCAGTTCTTC. Protein sequence: CASSEPGQGGSEQFF.